Presented here are 5 T cell receptor beta chains from one specimen sequenced in a study of T cells after yellow fever vaccination. A single record per CDR3 protein comes from TCRdb applying MiXCR to the 5' RACE reads. The sample carries some 350,000 distinct CDR3 sequences, approximately 4% recorded once. Sequenced material: PBMCs, taken 5 days after the yellow fever booster vaccination. These receptors were collected from a man between 18 and 35 years old who received the YFV17D yellow fever vaccine.

Here the CDR3 reads CASSPYRLGHEQFF. The CDR3 DNA reads as TGTGCCAGCAGCCCATATCGACTAGGTCATGAGCAGTTCTTC. This sequence joins TRBV7-8 and TRBJ2-1, with TRBD2 as a possible D gene (6 bases). Deletions cut 5 bases from V and 8 bases from J, with 16 bases between. The CDR3 has 14 residues. Germline V lookup: CDR1 SGHVS, CDR2 FQNEAQ.

This clonotype was recorded many times. The chain combines TRBV7-2 with TRBJ2-3; possibly TRBD2 for D (5 bases). This CDR3 has 14 amino acids. Germline CDR1 reads SGHTA; CDR2 reads FQGNSA. With 4 bases removed from V and 5 bases from J, the gap between germline ends came to 13 bases. DNA for the CDR3: TGTGCCAGCAGCTCACTAGGAATTGGAGATACGCAGTATTTT. Protein: CASSSLGIGDTQYF.

J is TRBJ1-6 and V is TRBV15; unclear D gene. Germline V gene lookup returns CDR1 LNHNV and CDR2 YYDKDF (reference sequence). The CDR3 length is 13 residues. Trimming pared 0 bases from V and 8 bases from J, leaving 5 bases between. The CDR3 DNA sequence: TGTGCCACCAGCAGAGATCAGGATTCACCCCTCCACTTT. This gives the protein CATSRDQDSPLHF.

The chain couples TRBV14 to TRBJ2-3; possible D gene TRBD1, 6 bases. CDR3 size: 14 residues. The V gene lost 3 bases and the J gene lost 4 bases, with 11 bases spanning the gap. From germline, CDR1 is SGHDN and CDR2 FVKESK. The CDR3 here is CASSQLQGPDTQYF. DNA of the CDR3: TGTGCCAGCAGCCAGCTACAGGGCCCAGATACGCAGTATTTT.

This clonotype was seen only a few times. The chain recombines TRBV9 with TRBJ1-5; D unresolved. Germline V gene sequence: CDR1 SGDLS, CDR2 YYNGEE. The CDR3 has 14 residues. Trimming shortened V by 3 bases and J by 9 bases, and 16 bases separated the two germline ends. The CDR3: CASSAGRRLRPQHF. CDR3 in DNA: TGTGCCAGCAGCGCCGGACGGAGGCTTCGGCCCCAGCATTTT.